The 15 T cell receptor beta chains below were found in one sample sequenced in a study of CD8 T cells in ankylosing spondylitis. Each CDR3 protein is one row after TCRdb ran MiXCR on the 5' RACE reads. The sample carries tens of thousands of distinct CDR3 sequences, about 6.8% recorded once. What was sequenced was blood, either unsorted or a sorted T cell fraction (not recorded which). These receptors came from a male donor with ankylosing spondylitis or in good health (not recorded which).

This clonotype was seen ten or more times. This rearrangement joins TRBV28 to TRBJ2-1, with 7 positions matching TRBD1. Germline V CDR1 and CDR2: MDHEN, SYDVKM. The CDR3 has 16 amino acids. V lost 2 bases, J lost 8 bases, and 12 bases stayed unmatched. CDR3 nucleotide sequence: TGTGCCAGCAGTTTACTGGCCAGGGGGTCGGGCGATGAGCAGTTCTTC. It specifies CASSLLARGSGDEQFF.

This clonotype has at least ten counts. This chain links TRBV5-1 with TRBJ1-2; possible D gene TRBD1, 6 bases. V dropped 3 bases and J dropped 6 bases, with 15 bases sitting between them. This CDR3 region has 14 residues. Germline V gene data show CDR1 as SGHRS and CDR2 as YFSETQ. This CDR3 reads CASSSGPSGDGYTF. The CDR3 DNA sequence: TGCGCCAGCAGCTCTGGGCCCTCAGGGGATGGCTACACCTTC.

This clonotype came up many times. This chain uses TRBV29-1 with TRBJ2-2; TRBD1 matches 10 bases. Germline assignment: CDR1 SQVTM and CDR2 ANQGSEA. The CDR3 spans 14 residues. J was trimmed by 4 bases and V by 6 bases; bases with no gene match: 5. The CDR3 reads CSVTGTGVTGELFF. For the CDR3, the DNA is TGCAGCGTCACCGGGACAGGGGTCACCGGGGAGCTGTTTTTT.

This clonotype was counted many times. The chain employs TRBV5-1 and TRBJ1-4; no definite D call. This CDR3 is built from 15 residues. The germline gives CDR1 SGHRS, CDR2 YFSETQ. Deletions cut 3 bases from V and 4 bases from J, with 13 bases between. CDR3 sequence: CASSSARELNEKLFF. CDR3 in DNA: TGCGCCAGCAGCTCCGCCCGGGAGCTTAATGAAAAACTGTTTTTT.

The chain recombines TRBV27 with TRBJ2-2, with 9 bases that match TRBD1. V gave up 5 bases and J gave up 6 bases; unmatched junction bases: 4. This CDR3 comprises 14 residues. Germline CDR1 reads MNHEY; CDR2 reads SMNVEV (reference sequence). CDR3 bases: TGTGCCAGCAGTACACAGGGGGCGTCCGGGGAGCTGTTTTTT. Translation gives CASSTQGASGELFF.

This clonotype was seen many times. The V gene is TRBV12-5, the J gene TRBJ2-7; TRBD1 is a possible D gene (6 bases). The V gene lost 6 bases and the J gene lost 4 bases, with 10 bases spanning the gap. Germline CDR1 LGHNT, CDR2 FRNRAP. The CDR3 has 12 amino acids. Written as DNA, the CDR3 is TGTGCTAGTGGGGGACACCTTTACGAGCAGTACTTC. Encoded protein: CASGGHLYEQYF. Variable domain in full (rest from reference TRBV12-5 and TRBJ2-7): DARVTQTPRHKVTEMGQEVTMRCQPILGHNTVFWYRQTMMQGLELLAYFRNRAPLDDSGMPKDRFSAEMPDATLATLKIQPSEPRDSAVYFCASGGHLYEQYFGPGTRLTVT.

This clonotype was seen many times. CDR3 coding DNA: TGCAGTGCTACTCGGCGGGAGGGCCCAGATACGCAGTATTTT. It yields the protein CSATRREGPDTQYF. The chain joins TRBV20-1 to TRBJ2-3; 9 positions agree with TRBD2. The V segment lost 4 bases and the J segment 4 bases; nucleotides outside the gene matches: 6. Germline-derived CDR1 and CDR2 are DFQATT and SNEGSKA (reference sequence). The CDR3 sequence is 14 residues long.

This clonotype was counted between two and nine times. This chain joins TRBV11-2 and TRBJ2-1; 10 bases agree with TRBD2. J was trimmed by 1 base and V by 4 bases; bases with no gene match: 7. CDR3 length equals 17 residues. Germline assignment: CDR1 SGHAT and CDR2 FQNNGV. The CDR3 here is CASSSSSGRMSYNEQFF. For the CDR3, the DNA is TGTGCCAGCAGCTCGTCTAGCGGGAGAATGTCCTACAATGAGCAGTTCTTC.

The chain links TRBV29-1 to TRBJ1-1; a weak D match, TRBD1 (5 bases). The V gene lost 7 bases and the J gene lost 4 bases, with 13 bases spanning the gap. This CDR3 spans 12 amino acids. Germline CDR1 is SQVTM and CDR2 is ANQGSEA. This chain's CDR3 is CSGRQGGTEAFF. The CDR3 region has the DNA TGCAGCGGAAGGCAGGGAGGCACTGAAGCTTTCTTT. The variable domain in full, completed from reference TRBV29-1 and TRBJ1-1, reads SAVISQKPSRDICQRGTSLTIQCQVDSQVTMMFWYRQQPGQSLTLIATANQGSEATYESGFVIDKFPISRPNLTFSTLTVSNMSPEDSSIYLCSGRQGGTEAFFGQGTRLTVV.

This clonotype was seen many times. The chain links TRBV5-1 to TRBJ1-1, with D uncertain. Trimming cost V 5 bases and J 1 base, with 12 bases left between them. Germline values: CDR1 SGHRS, CDR2 YFSETQ. CDR3 length equals 14 residues. The CDR3 DNA reads TGCGCCAGCAGTCCGCAGACTGGGAACACTGAAGCTTTCTTT. Translated: CASSPQTGNTEAFF.

In its sample, this clonotype was seen many times. This chain connects TRBV5-1 to TRBJ1-1; a possible D gene is TRBD1 (6 bases). V shed 1 base and J shed 2 bases, with 12 bases lying between them. This CDR3 contains 15 residues. Germline lookup yields CDR1 SGHRS and CDR2 YFSETQ. The DNA for the CDR3 is TGCGCCAGCAGCTTGAGGGAGGGGGGAAACACTGAAGCTTTCTTT. This sequence encodes CASSLREGGNTEAFF. The full variable domain, its missing parts supplied by reference TRBV5-1 and TRBJ1-1, is KAGVTQTPRYLIKTRGQQVTLSCSPISGHRSVSWYQQTPGQGLQFLFEYFSETQRNKGNFPGRFSGRQFSNSRSEMNVSTLELGDSALYLCASSLREGGNTEAFFGQGTRLTVV.

This clonotype has at least ten counts. V is TRBV5-1 and J is TRBJ2-7; TRBD2 agrees at 7 bases. The CDR3 loop spans 15 amino acids. V trimming: 4 bases; J trimming: 0 bases; junction bases outside the gene matches: 7. Germline CDR1 SGHRS, CDR2 YFSETQ. The CDR3 DNA is TGCGCCAGCAGCCTTTTGCTAGCGGACTCCTACGAGCAGTACTTC. It encodes CASSLLLADSYEQYF.

V usage is TRBV7-8 and J usage is TRBJ2-1, with D possibly matching TRBD2 (5 bases). Looked up from germline, CDR1 is SGHVS and CDR2 is FQNEAQ. V lost 6 bases and J lost 3, with 15 bases in between. This CDR3 has 15 amino acids. The CDR3 region is CASRQAVLYYNEQFF. The DNA of the CDR3 is TGTGCCAGCAGGCAAGCGGTCCTGTACTACAATGAGCAGTTCTTC.

Sample share makes this clonotype medium-sized. The CDR3 sequence is CASRRDSYYEQYF. The DNA for the CDR3 is TGCGCCAGCAGGCGGGACTCCTACTACGAGCAGTACTTC. The rearrangement uses TRBV5-1 and TRBJ2-7, with a tentative D call TRBD2 (6 bases). V was shortened by 5 bases and J by 3 bases, with 12 bases between the two germline ends. This CDR3 region has 13 residues. CDR1 is SGHRS, CDR2 YFSETQ, per germline.

The chain is built from TRBV7-9 and TRBJ1-2; D remains unclear. The CDR3 runs to 13 residues. The germline gives CDR1 SEHNR, CDR2 FQNEAQ (reference sequence). V lost 1 base to trimming and J lost 8 bases, with 11 bases between them. The CDR3 nucleotides are TGTGCCAGCAGCTTAGAACAGATGCTCGGCTACACCTTC. Translation gives CASSLEQMLGYTF.